These 28 T cell receptor beta chains originate from one sample sequenced in a study of vaccination and CD4 T cells after COVID-19. Described treatment: roughly 10-day PBMC culture with coronavirus spike peptide pools or control peptides (ViraFEST assay). Sequenced with the Oncomine TCR Beta short-read assay was DNA taken from cultured CD4+ T cells. TCRdb called the PCR reads again in MiXCR, with one record for every CDR3 protein. The sample includes 20,000 to 25,000 distinct CDR3 sequences, over 55% seen only once; the top ten take 15% to 20%. These receptors are not linked to any known antigen. Sample: CD4+ T cells from blood, cultured in vitro, taken after SARS-CoV-2 vaccination. The receptors were gathered from a human donor who received a COVID-19 vaccine.

V usage is TRBV30 and J usage is TRBJ1-5; D not certain. The germline V and J ends were trimmed by 3 bases and 1 base, with 19 bases remaining between them. Germline CDR1 GTSNPN, CDR2 SVGIG (reference sequence). The CDR3 runs to 17 residues. CDR3 in DNA: TGTGCCTGGAGCCTAGGGAGAGGTTTCCGAAGCAATCAGCCCCAGCATTTT. This gives the protein CAWSLGRGFRSNQPQHF.

This clonotype was observed a single time. The genes are TRBV12-3 or TRBV12-4 and TRBJ1-2; 9 positions agree with TRBD1. The CDR3 is 18 amino acids. Trimming at V came to 7 bases and at J to 0 bases, leaving 15 bases not matched to a gene. The CDR3 sequence: CASTSPWDREPSNYGYTF. The CDR3 nucleotides read TGTGCCAGCACCTCCCCGTGGGACAGGGAACCTTCTAACTATGGCTACACCTTC.

V gene TRBV19 combines with J gene TRBJ1-5; 8 bases map to TRBD1. The CDR3 covers 19 residues. Germline V gene lookup returns CDR1 LNHDA and CDR2 SQIVND (reference sequence). V dropped 4 bases and J dropped 2; count of bases not matched to a gene: 16. The CDR3 nucleotides read TGTGCCAGTAGTACCCTACCCCGGACAGGGACCCTTGGCAATCAGCCCCAGCATTTT. Protein product: CASSTLPRTGTLGNQPQHF.

The genes are TRBV7-2 and TRBJ2-5; D is undetermined. The V gene lost 5 bases and the J gene lost 5 bases, with 15 bases spanning the gap. CDR1 and CDR2 from the germline V gene are SGHTA and FQGNSA. The CDR3 sequence is 14 residues long. The CDR3 loop is CASSPSGPRETQYF. DNA for the CDR3: TGTGCCAGCAGCCCCTCAGGTCCACGGGAGACCCAGTACTTC.

The chain combines TRBV6-1 with TRBJ2-3; TRBD2 agrees at 9 bases. The CDR3 is 15 amino acids. V lost 5 bases, J lost 2 bases, and 5 bases stayed unmatched. Looked up from germline, CDR1 is MNHNS and CDR2 is SASEGT. The chain's CDR3 is CASSLAGRDTDTQYF. The CDR3 DNA sequence: TGTGCCAGCAGTCTAGCGGGGAGAGACACAGATACGCAGTATTTT.

V gene TRBV14 combines with J gene TRBJ2-2; D uncertain. This CDR3 region has 13 residues. V lost 4 bases to trimming and J lost 0 bases, with 3 bases between them. Per the germline V gene, CDR1 is SGHDN and CDR2 is FVKESK. Here the CDR3 DNA reads TGTGCCAGCAGCCCTCCGAACACCGGGGAGCTGTTTTTT. It specifies CASSPPNTGELFF. Full variable domain (missing parts from reference TRBV14 and TRBJ2-2): EAGVTQFPSHSVIEKGQTVTLRCDPISGHDNLYWYRRVMGKEIKFLLHFVKESKQDESGMPNNRFLAERTGGTYSTLKVQPAELEDSGVYFCASSPPNTGELFFGEGSRLTVL.

This clonotype was seen only a few times. The CDR3 DNA reads TGTGCCTGGGTCTCCCAACAGCTCACCGGGGAGCTGTTTTTT. This codes for CAWVSQQLTGELFF. The V and J genes are TRBV30 and TRBJ2-2; D unclear. Germline CDR1 GTSNPN, CDR2 SVGIG (reference sequence). V was cut by 5 bases and J by 4 bases, with 14 bases left in between. The CDR3 runs to 14 residues. Combining the CDR3 with reference TRBV30 and TRBJ2-2 gives the whole variable domain SQTIHQWPATLVQPVGSPLSLECTVEGTSNPNLYWYRQAAGRGLQLLFYSVGIGQISSEVPQNLSASRPQDRQFILSSKKLLLSDSGFYLCAWVSQQLTGELFFGEGSRLTVL.

This clonotype was detected once. The chain couples TRBV4-2 to TRBJ1-6; D might be TRBD1 (6 bases). V was shortened by 0 bases and J by 8 bases, with 11 bases between the two germline ends. The CDR3 totals 15 residues. From germline, CDR1 is LGHNA and CDR2 YNFKEQ. CDR3 sequence (DNA): TGTGCCAGCAGCCAAGATTTACAGGGTCATTCACCCCTCCACTTT. The encoded protein is CASSQDLQGHSPLHF.

The chain combines TRBV30 with TRBJ1-2, with 9 bases matching TRBD1. Germline CDR1 is GTSNPN and CDR2 is SVGIG (reference sequence). The CDR3 has 16 amino acids. V lost 3 bases to trimming and J lost 0 bases; unmatched junction nucleotides: 8. CDR3 sequence: CAWSAGTGLANYGYTF. The CDR3, as DNA: TGTGCCTGGAGCGCCGGGACAGGGTTAGCTAACTATGGCTACACCTTC.

The chain joins TRBV6-5 to TRBJ1-2; D is unclear. This CDR3 is 11 amino acids long. V was clipped by 4 bases and J by 11 bases, with 11 bases between them. Per germline, CDR1 MNHEY and CDR2 SVGAGI. The CDR3 reads CASSSFGVYTF. CDR3 coding DNA: TGTGCCAGCAGTTCCTTTGGGGTTTACACCTTC.

This clonotype was detected only a few times. The chain uses TRBV18 and TRBJ2-7; D is unresolved. V was cut by 1 base and J by 5 bases, with 12 bases left in between. CDR3 size: 14 residues. The germline CDR1 and CDR2 sequences are KGHSH and LQKENI. CDR3 nucleotide sequence: TGTGCCAGCTCACCACTCTCCGGTCGTCACGAGCAGTACTTC. Its protein product is CASSPLSGRHEQYF.

The chain employs TRBV12-3 or TRBV12-4 and TRBJ2-7, with TRBD1 matching over 7 bases. This CDR3 has 13 amino acids. J was trimmed by 3 bases and V by 6 bases; bases with no gene match: 5. CDR3 nucleotides: TGTGCCAGCAGCCTGGGACAGATCTACGAGCAGTACTTC. It specifies CASSLGQIYEQYF.

The V call is TRBV27, the J call TRBJ2-7, with D perhaps TRBD1 (6 bases). Germline V gene sequence: CDR1 MNHEY, CDR2 SMNVEV (reference sequence). V was shortened by 4 bases and J by 2 bases, with 21 bases between the two germline ends. This CDR3 spans 17 amino acids. The CDR3 DNA reads as TGTGCCAGCAGTTCACGTAAACCCCAGGGGTTTGCCTACGAGCAGTACTTC. Protein sequence: CASSSRKPQGFAYEQYF.

This clonotype was seen a few times. The chain joins TRBV27 to TRBJ2-7, with D perhaps matching TRBD1 or TRBD2 (5 bases each). Germline assignment: CDR1 MNHEY and CDR2 SMNVEV (reference sequence). The germline V and J ends were trimmed by 6 bases and 7 bases, with 19 bases remaining between them. CDR3 length: 14 amino acids. The CDR3 loop is CASRPPGTAWEQYF. In nucleotides, the CDR3 is TGTGCCAGCAGGCCCCCAGGGACCGCTTGGGAGCAGTACTTC.

This chain connects TRBV20-1 to TRBJ2-7, with 9 bases lining up with TRBD2. V lost 3 bases, J lost 6 bases, and 9 bases stayed unmatched. Germline CDR1 and CDR2: DFQATT and SNEGSKA (reference sequence). The CDR3 loop spans 14 amino acids. The CDR3 sequence: CSASQGGGAVEQYF. The CDR3, as DNA: TGCAGTGCTAGTCAAGGCGGGGGGGCGGTCGAGCAGTACTTC.

V and J are TRBV6-2 or TRBV6-3 and TRBJ2-3; D gene unclear. Looked up from germline, CDR1 is MNHEY and CDR2 is SVGEGT. The CDR3 loop spans 11 amino acids. V dropped 5 bases and J dropped 2 bases, with 2 bases sitting between them. The CDR3 loop is CASSDTDTQYF. As DNA, the CDR3 is TGTGCCAGCAGTGACACAGATACGCAGTATTTT.

V is TRBV6-5 and J is TRBJ1-3; weak D call: TRBD1 (6 bases). Trimming took 2 bases from V and 14 from J, leaving 13 bases between them. Germline V gene lookup returns CDR1 MNHEY and CDR2 SVGAGI. This CDR3 spans 12 amino acids. CDR3 sequence (DNA): TGTGCCAGCAGTTACACCGGGACAAAAGTATATTTT. As protein: CASSYTGTKVYF.

The chain employs TRBV20-1 and TRBJ2-5; the D gene is possibly TRBD2 (6 bases). Trimming removed 2 bases from V and 5 bases from J, with 18 bases in between. Germline lookup yields CDR1 DFQATT and CDR2 SNEGSKA (reference sequence). This CDR3 has 15 residues. CDR3 sequence: CSARKILVGGETQYF. DNA for the CDR3: TGCAGTGCTAGAAAGATATTAGTCGGAGGGGAGACCCAGTACTTC.

The chain has TRBV9 and TRBJ1-3; 8 bases line up with TRBD1. Trimming removed 2 bases from V and 4 bases from J; junction bases left unmatched: 8. The V gene's germline CDR1 is SGDLS and CDR2 YYNGEE. CDR3 length equals 16 residues. The CDR3 region is CASSVLDRTGGNTIYF. The CDR3 coding sequence is TGTGCCAGCAGCGTGTTGGACAGGACAGGGGGAAACACCATATATTTT.

This clonotype has a handful of counts. The chain employs TRBV6-1 and TRBJ2-3; 7 bases line up with TRBD1. The CDR3 sequence is 13 residues long. J gave up 5 bases and V 7 bases, and 6 bases lay outside the gene matches. CDR1 MNHNS and CDR2 SASEGT come from the germline V gene. CDR3 nucleotides: TGTGCCAGCACCCAGACAGGGATAGATACGCAGTATTTT. Its translation: CASTQTGIDTQYF.

The rearrangement links TRBV30 to TRBJ1-6; 9 nucleotides agree with TRBD1. The CDR3 contains 14 residues. Germline V gene lookup returns CDR1 GTSNPN and CDR2 SVGIG (reference sequence). Losses at the gene ends were 3 bases for V and 5 bases for J; bases not matched to a gene: 2. CDR3 protein: CAWRGDRDNSPLHF. DNA for the CDR3: TGTGCCTGGAGGGGGGACAGGGATAATTCACCCCTCCACTTT.

V gene TRBV24-1 combines with J gene TRBJ1-5; 8 nucleotides match TRBD1. The CDR3 runs to 12 residues. V trimming: 9 bases; J trimming: 7 bases; junction bases outside the gene matches: 4. Germline V gene sequence: CDR1 KGHDR, CDR2 SFDVKD. The CDR3 protein is CATGQGQQPQHF. The DNA for the CDR3 is TGTGCCACCGGACAGGGTCAACAGCCCCAGCATTTT.

This clonotype was counted only a few times. This sequence joins TRBV24-1 and TRBJ2-5, with 8 bases identical to TRBD1. Trimming at V came to 6 bases and at J to 5 bases, leaving 7 bases not matched to a gene. The germline V gene encodes CDR1 KGHDR and CDR2 SFDVKD. This CDR3 spans 14 amino acids. The CDR3 is CATSRAGGGETQYF. In DNA, the CDR3 is TGTGCCACCAGTAGGGCAGGGGGCGGGGAGACCCAGTACTTC.

The count of this clonotype is one. The chain uses TRBV19 and TRBJ2-3; D may be TRBD1 (6 bases). CDR1 and CDR2 from the germline V gene are LNHDA and SQIVND (reference sequence). Trimming took 6 bases from V and 4 from J, leaving 17 bases between them. This CDR3 spans 15 amino acids. The CDR3 coding sequence is TGTGCCAGTAGGAAGGACAGCCCTCGCCCAGATACGCAGTATTTT. The encoded protein is CASRKDSPRPDTQYF.

J is TRBJ2-7 and V is TRBV11-3; 12 bases line up with TRBD2. CDR1 is SGHNT, CDR2 YENEEA, per germline. The V segment lost 5 bases and the J segment 0 bases; nucleotides outside the gene matches: 2. The CDR3 contains 15 residues. The CDR3 loop reads CASSVLAGGSYEQYF. DNA of the CDR3: TGTGCCAGCAGCGTACTAGCGGGGGGCTCCTACGAGCAGTACTTC.

The J gene is TRBJ1-2, the V gene TRBV20-1; D possibly corresponds to TRBD1 (6 bases). The CDR3 spans 11 residues. Germline V gene data show CDR1 as DFQATT and CDR2 as SNEGSKA (reference sequence). Trimming took off 4 bases at V and 10 bases at J, with 13 bases between the two ends. CDR3 residues: CSAIRGPVYTF. The CDR3 DNA follows: TGCAGTGCTATACGGGGGCCCGTCTACACCTTC.

V usage is TRBV12-3 or TRBV12-4 and J usage is TRBJ1-5, with D perhaps matching TRBD1 (6 bases). V lost 3 bases and J 5 bases, leaving 17 bases between the germline ends. This CDR3 contains 16 residues. In nucleotides, the CDR3 is TGTGCCAGCAGTTTTTTCCACGGGACAAAATATCAGCCCCAGCATTTT. Protein sequence: CASSFFHGTKYQPQHF.

The chain employs TRBV7-9 and TRBJ1-1, with no clear D. Germline-derived CDR1 and CDR2 are SEHNR and FQNEAQ (reference sequence). This CDR3 comprises 12 residues. Trimming took 4 bases from V and 10 from J, leaving 13 bases between them. The CDR3 region has the DNA TGTGCCAGCAGCTCACCTAGGGATGGAGCTTTCTTT. Protein sequence: CASSSPRDGAFF.